This T cell receptor (beta chain) emerged from a study of cytomegalovirus exposure and HLA in healthy donors. At the level of the study: Among the roughly 370 genotyped donors, 81% were placed in the Caucasian-associated ancestry cluster.

Trimming stripped 5 bases from V and 7 bases from J, with 14 bases between. Germline-derived CDR1 and CDR2 are SEHNR and FQNEAQ (reference sequence). There are 13 residues in the CDR3. On this clone itself: Antigen: not known.

Vbeta (60) and Jbeta (13) primers were used in the PCR. TCRdb's table, derived via immunoSEQ multiplex PCR, lists solely in-frame clones and lacks some. The top ten hold 8% to 10% of the sample, which has approximately 150,000 clones, approximately 80% seen once. Study-wide findings and caveats: It was reported in a later analysis that an Asian-associated ancestry cluster showed fewer N-insertions than the approximately 670-donor mean.

This chain joins TRBV7-9 and TRBJ1-2; D is uncertain. Sample: PBMCs. The TCR comes from a man aged 18 to 29 in good health and CMV-seropositive. CDR3: CASSISMWSGYTF. The CDR3 DNA reads TGTGCCAGCAGCATAAGCATGTGGTCTGGCTACACCTTC.